This T cell receptor (beta chain) was recorded in a study of PD-1 blockade in mismatch repair-deficient tumors. Data came from immunoSEQ multiplex PCR; TCRdb stores just in-frame clones and leaves some out. Of approximately 38,000 clones detected, 85% appear once; the ten largest clones hold under 5%. Mismatch repair deficiency was confirmed in all patients, by PCR or immunohistochemistry. The TCR-sequenced patients were a few responders to pembrolizumab. Germline loops: CDR1 SGHTA, CDR2 FQGNSA. The CDR3 has 13 residues. Trimming pared 2 bases from V and 10 bases from J, leaving 12 bases between. This receptor was identified in an adult with mismatch repair-deficient cancer. The specimen comprised peripheral blood, sampled 76 weeks after starting pembrolizumab. The chain is built from TRBV7-2 and TRBJ2-1, with D perhaps matching TRBD2 (5 bases). The DNA of the CDR3 is TGTGCCAGCAGCTTACAGAGCCGCGGGGAGCAGTTCTTC. It translates to CASSLQSRGEQFF.